The 8 T cell receptor beta chains below all came from one sample that was sequenced in a study of CD8 T cells in ankylosing spondylitis. Regarding the study as a whole: Eight or nine highly homologous variants formed a TCR beta motif that appeared characteristic of ankylosing spondylitis blood.

In TCRdb, the 5' RACE reads were re-called with MiXCR into one record per CDR3 protein. The sample holds 350,000 or so distinct CDR3 sequences; approximately 8.2% are singletons and the top ten take roughly 14%. The antigens of these receptors remain unknown. The sample taken for sequencing was blood, either unsorted or a sorted T cell fraction (not recorded which). The source is a male donor with ankylosing spondylitis.

This clonotype turned up a few times. The rearrangement joins TRBV7-9 to TRBJ2-1, with TRBD2 identical over 7 bases. Per germline, CDR1 SEHNR and CDR2 FQNEAQ (reference sequence). The junction had 7 bases not matched to a gene; V was cut back by 1 base and J by 7 bases. The CDR3 sequence is 15 residues long. The CDR3 bases are TGTGCCAGCAGCTTAGGTCCACTAGCGTCGAATGAGCAGTTCTTC. Its translation: CASSLGPLASNEQFF.

The chain carries TRBV5-1 and TRBJ2-7; 8 bases fit TRBD2. Germline CDR1 is SGHRS and CDR2 is YFSETQ. The CDR3 contains 14 residues. After removal of 6 bases from V and 0 bases from J, the junction contained 5 bases not matched to a gene. CDR3: CASTAGGNSYEQYF. The CDR3 region has the DNA TGCGCCAGCACCGCGGGAGGTAACTCCTACGAGCAGTACTTC.

The chain has TRBV18 and TRBJ2-2; D might be TRBD1 (6 bases). The CDR3 runs 15 residues. Trimming removed 4 bases from V and 4 bases from J, with 13 bases in between. Germline CDR1 reads KGHSH; CDR2 reads LQKENI. CDR3 sequence reads: CASSRRQDTTGELFF. The CDR3 DNA reads TGTGCCAGCTCACGCCGACAGGACACCACCGGGGAGCTGTTTTTT. The full variable domain, completed using reference TRBV18 and TRBJ2-2, is NAGVMQNPRHLVRRRGQEARLRCSPMKGHSHVYWYRQLPEEGLKFMVYLQKENIIDESGMPKERFSAEFPKEGPSILRIQQVVRGDSAAYFCASSRRQDTTGELFFGEGSRLTVL.

The rearrangement links TRBV9 to TRBJ2-1; possible D gene TRBD1, 6 bases. Looked up from germline, CDR1 is SGDLS and CDR2 is YYNGEE. The CDR3 runs 15 residues. V lost 0 bases and J 2 bases, leaving 9 bases between the germline ends. CDR3 loop: CASSVGTVAYNEQFF. DNA for the CDR3: TGTGCCAGCAGCGTAGGGACAGTAGCCTACAATGAGCAGTTCTTC.

The chain carries TRBV12-3 or TRBV12-4 and TRBJ2-7; the match to TRBD2 covers 12 bases. J gave up 1 base and V 6 bases, and 4 bases lay outside the gene matches. This CDR3 has 15 amino acids. This CDR3 reads CASRMTSGGSYEQYF. In DNA form, the CDR3 reads TGTGCCAGCAGGATGACTAGCGGGGGATCCTACGAGCAGTACTTC.

In its sample, this clonotype was seen a few times. J is TRBJ2-7 and V is TRBV5-6; the D gene is possibly TRBD1 (5 bases). Per germline, CDR1 SGHDT and CDR2 YYEEEE. The V and J ends lost 3 bases and 4 bases respectively, with 11 bases between them. This CDR3 has 13 amino acids. The DNA for the CDR3 is TGTGCCAGCAGCTACGGACACCCTTACGAGCAGTACTTC. Protein: CASSYGHPYEQYF.

This clonotype was found a few times. The gene calls are TRBV5-5 and TRBJ2-3; no firm D call. Germline CDR1 reads SGHKS; CDR2 reads YYEKEE (reference sequence). This CDR3 contains 15 residues. V was clipped by 1 base and J by 0 bases, with 9 bases between them. The CDR3: CASSLRAWSTDTQYF. DNA for the CDR3: TGTGCCAGCAGCTTGAGGGCTTGGAGCACAGATACGCAGTATTTT.

This chain connects TRBV10-3 to TRBJ2-5; TRBD2 aligns across 8 bases. In germline, CDR1 is ENHRY, CDR2 SYGVKD. This CDR3 spans 14 amino acids. J gave up 3 bases and V 6 bases, and 6 bases lay outside the gene matches. The CDR3 sequence is CAISRTGGKETQYF. DNA for the CDR3: TGTGCCATCAGCCGTACGGGAGGGAAAGAGACCCAGTACTTC.